The following is a T cell receptor beta chain sequence with its context. Which antigen it targets is not known. No base-level quality is on record; no much larger clone is a single base apart. This specimen comes from a study of blood T cell repertoires in COVID-19 (TCRdb year 2020). Regarding the study in general: Collaborator samples came from the United States, Italy and Spain and covered acute and convalescent phases of COVID-19. The repertoires were made available in a free public database intended to serve as a resource for research on the immune response to SARS-CoV-2. A de-identified subject ID, COVID-19 status, age in years and sex were almost always included in the sample metadata. Deeply sampled blood TCRbeta repertoires from subjects exposed to, actively infected with, or recovered from COVID-19 were included in the dataset. The prospective study material was composed of cDNA or gDNA derived from T cells, B-cell-depleted T cells, or PBMCs. Samples came from the ongoing ImmuneRACE study (first 160 participants) plus 1,254 subjects from 6 global collaborators. Where available, HLA class I and class II types were obtained from metadata supplied by the sample provider rather than from assay-based typing. The full study reports these points: The amount of clinical and demographic metadata varied by source and participant and was provided uncurated.

The CDR1 and CDR2 encoded by the germline V gene are MNHEY and SVGAGI. The CDR3 runs 11 amino acids, cysteine and phenylalanine included. Only the CDR3 region is kept as DNA, spanning 33 bases read in frame from base 1. Trimming at the junction amounts to 11 bases on V and 11 bases on J, and the germline ends lie 18 bases apart. Collaborating institutions collected whole blood in K2EDTA tubes following their own protocols. For TCRbeta analysis, collaborators shipped samples as frozen whole blood, isolated PBMCs, or DNA extracted from either of those sample types. The immunoSEQ Assay, a bias-controlled multiplex PCR, was used to amplify TCRbeta CDR3 regions from genomic DNA. Per the authors' processing: Nucleated cell counts per sample were estimated from amplification of reference gene primers within the assay. Sequence reads were collapsed and filtered to measure the absolute abundance of every unique TCRbeta CDR3 rearrangement. For each sample, productive Simpson clonality was calculated as the square root of Simpson's diversity index across productive rearrangements. This immuneACCESS table, as held by TCRdb, lists in-frame sequences with V and J called but not all clones. Of the missing ones, under half trace to an unresolved V gene in checked studies; the others have no known cause. The V and J calls and clone size were taken over from that table, and D and trimming were inferred from the DNA. Across this sample there are around 300,000 clones, with roughly 87% seen only once. 9.4% of the sample belongs to the ten largest clones.

Sequenced input: peripheral blood. The chain couples TRBV6-5 to TRBJ1-2; no D gene can be assigned with confidence. The origin of this receptor is a man between 18 and 35 years old with active or convalescent COVID-19. The DNA is TGTGCCGGGTTGGAAAGACTCGTATACACCTTC. This yields the protein CAGLERLVYTF.